This T cell receptor (beta chain) is from a study of PD-L1 blockade in urothelial cancer (dated 2017 in TCRdb). Study-wide context: Every patient began therapy at some point between 2013 and 2015 and was given atezolizumab 1,200 mg intravenously every 3 weeks. Blood samples were analyzed at 3 weeks after treatment start (second dose) and at 6 weeks after treatment start. About 90% of the 29 patients were males with bladder-origin urothelial cancer, and 18 of 29 reported a prior smoking history. Somatic, immune and clinical correlates of response to PD-L1 blockade with atezolizumab in urothelial cancer were the focus of an exploratory multi-omic analysis. Whole exome sequencing and RNA sequencing of pretreatment tumors were performed alongside TCR sequencing in the same patients. An ECOG performance status of 0 or 1 was recorded for the patients, and 0 to 3 prior chemotherapy regimens had been received by the patients. Blood samples gave a median of approximately 150,000 T cells and some 83,000 unique TCRs, with a median clonality of approximately 0.078. Some ten patients reached durable clinical benefit, while 15 to 20 patients did not. Durable clinical benefit was defined as progression-free survival longer than 6 months, and TCR features were also tested against progression-free and overall survival. Pretreatment tumor samples, along with matched peripheral blood collected serially before and after atezolizumab treatment, underwent TCR sequencing. Pretreatment blood TCR-seq was available for 27 to 30 patients, at least one posttreatment blood collection was obtained for 24 patients, and tumor TCR-seq was available for 24 patients.

Synthetic TCR analog templates were spiked into each PCR to estimate absolute template abundance from read counts. TCRbeta CDR3 regions were amplified from genomic DNA with bias-controlled V and J gene primers using the immunoSEQ assay. Rearranged TCRbeta segments were sequenced at approximately 20X coverage. On the authors' methods: Clustering was used to correct sequencing errors, and CDR3s were annotated against IMGT to assign V, D and J genes. Downstream analyses used only productive TCRbeta rearrangements and left out out-of-frame or stop-codon sequences. To compute clonality, Shannon entropy was normalized by the log of the number of unique productive sequences and then subtracted from one. Clones differing between time points or between blood and tumor were identified by Fisher's exact test with Benjamini-Hochberg correction at adjusted p below 0.01. As stored in TCRdb, this immuneACCESS dataset retains in-frame rearrangements with V and J assigned. A fraction of the clones does not appear; measured against another copy, unresolved V genes explain less than half of the discrepancy, and the remainder lacks a known reason. The V and J calls and the clone size are those of that table, but D and trimming were determined from the DNA. The table for this sample lists about 95,000 clones; roughly 90% of them were counted only once. Of the sample, around 1.5% is held by the ten largest clones.

The CDR3 starts with the cysteine, ends with the phenylalanine, and has 16 residues. The retained sequence is limited to the CDR3, 48 bases, with the frame set at the first base. The germline V gene encodes CDR1 MGHRA and CDR2 YSYEKL. V is cut back by 3 bases and J by 2 bases, with 5 bases in the junction unmatched. Results and caveats for the whole study, not just this receptor: A pretreatment peripheral blood TCR clonality below the median was linked to improved progression-free and overall survival. At 3 weeks after the start of treatment, tumor-associated TCR clones in peripheral blood had expanded more in patients with durable benefit (n ≈ 24, p = 0.022). Because the sample size was small (n = 29) and many of the analyses were exploratory, the results are meant to be hypothesis-generating.

As for this clone: Its specific antigen is unknown. Within one base of it there is no much larger clone, and no base qualities were kept.

The time point label of this sample denotes: pretreatment peripheral blood. The cohort included 25 to 30 patients with locally advanced or metastatic urothelial carcinoma who were treated at Memorial Sloan Kettering on a trial protocol. Peripheral blood mononuclear cells were collected pretreatment and during treatment, with between 1 and 8 total time points per patient. The Qiagen DNeasy Blood extraction kit was used to purify genomic DNA from total PBMCs and tumor samples. PBMCs were collected pretreatment and during treatment, and were isolated and stored as previously described. The rearrangement combines TRBV4-1 with TRBJ2-7; 12 nucleotides in the junction match TRBD2. The source is a man between 60 and 75 years old with urothelial cancer. The sample consisted of PBMCs, taken around atezolizumab (anti-PD-L1) treatment. This receptor has the CDR3 CASSHGRLAGAYEQYF. The DNA reads TGCGCCAGCAGCCATGGGCGACTAGCGGGAGCCTACGAGCAGTACTTC.